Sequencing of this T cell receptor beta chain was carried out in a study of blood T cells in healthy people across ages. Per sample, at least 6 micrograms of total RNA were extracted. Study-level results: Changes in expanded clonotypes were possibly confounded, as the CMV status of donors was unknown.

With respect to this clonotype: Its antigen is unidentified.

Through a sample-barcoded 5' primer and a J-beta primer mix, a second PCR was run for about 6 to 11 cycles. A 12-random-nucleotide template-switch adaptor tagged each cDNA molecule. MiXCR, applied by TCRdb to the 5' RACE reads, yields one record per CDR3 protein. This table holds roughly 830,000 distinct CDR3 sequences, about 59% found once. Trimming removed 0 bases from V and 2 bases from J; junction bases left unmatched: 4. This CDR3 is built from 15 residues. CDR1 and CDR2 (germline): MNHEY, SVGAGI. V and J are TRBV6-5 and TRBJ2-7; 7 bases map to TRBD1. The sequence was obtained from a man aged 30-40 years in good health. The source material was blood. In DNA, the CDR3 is TGTGCCAGCAGTTACTCGAGGGACAGACCCTACGAGCAGTACTTC. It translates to CASSYSRDRPYEQYF.